This TCR beta chain was obtained from a study of blood T cell repertoires in COVID-19. As for the study in general: Researchers got acute and convalescent COVID-19 samples from the United States, Italy and Spain. The analysed material was cDNA or gDNA that came from T cells, B-cell-depleted T cells, or PBMCs.

Only in-frame clones appear in the TCRdb table, and some are missing; sequencing was by immunoSEQ multiplex PCR. The table records about 75,000 clones, more than 70% of them present only once. V dropped 1 base and J dropped 3 bases, with 9 bases sitting between them. CDR1 is LGHDT and CDR2 is YNNKEL in the germline V gene (reference sequence). The CDR3 contains 15 residues. The chain joins TRBV3-1 (or the pseudogene TRBV3-2) to TRBJ2-2, with unresolved D. Sequencing was performed on peripheral blood. This sequence originates from a woman in her sixties or seventies with acute or convalescent COVID-19. The CDR3 DNA reads as TGTGCCAGCAGCCAAGCTGGTCCGGACACCGGGGAGCTGTTTTTT. As protein: CASSQAGPDTGELFF.